This paragraph reports one T cell receptor beta chain. Its matching antigen is unknown. The data belong to a study of glioma-infiltrating T cells after dendritic cell vaccination. Overall study: Patients had newly diagnosed or recurrent glioblastoma and received dendritic cell vaccines.

Clones were sequenced by immunoSEQ multiplex PCR, and TCRdb holds only the in-frame ones, with some missing. The sample lists tens of thousands of clones; more than 65% were seen once. Overall study results and limits: Only a small number of patients had complete blood and tumor samples.

CDR1 is LGHNA and CDR2 is YNFKEQ in the germline V gene. This CDR3 is 14 amino acids long. Deletions cut 1 base from V and 11 bases from J, with 14 bases between. Sequencing used blood, obtained before dendritic cell vaccination. The chain recombines TRBV4-2 with TRBJ1-4, with D perhaps matching TRBD1 (5 bases). This TCR was sampled from a human donor with glioblastoma. DNA of the CDR3: TGTGCCAGCAGCCAAGTTACAGGATTTGAGAAACTGTTTTTT. Translated: CASSQVTGFEKLFF.